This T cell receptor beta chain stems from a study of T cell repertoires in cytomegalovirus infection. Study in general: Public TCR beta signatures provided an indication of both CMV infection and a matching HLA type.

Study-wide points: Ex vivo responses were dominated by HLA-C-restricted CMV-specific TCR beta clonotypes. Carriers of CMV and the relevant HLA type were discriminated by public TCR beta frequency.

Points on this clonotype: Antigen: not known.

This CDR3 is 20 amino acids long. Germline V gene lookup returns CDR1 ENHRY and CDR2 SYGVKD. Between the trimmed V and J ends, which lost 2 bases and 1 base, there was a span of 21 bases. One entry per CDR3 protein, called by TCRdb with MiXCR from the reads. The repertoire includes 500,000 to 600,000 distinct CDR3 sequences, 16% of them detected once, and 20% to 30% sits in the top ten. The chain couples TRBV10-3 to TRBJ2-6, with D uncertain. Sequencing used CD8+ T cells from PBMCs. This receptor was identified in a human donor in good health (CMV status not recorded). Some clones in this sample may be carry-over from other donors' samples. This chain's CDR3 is CAISEPTAHVSTSGANVLTF. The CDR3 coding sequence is TGTGCCATCAGTGAGCCGACGGCCCACGTATCGACGTCTGGGGCCAACGTCCTGACTTTC.